The 27 T cell receptor beta chains reported below all come from one sample, sequenced in a study of control samples from healthy donors and cancer patients. Sequencing was performed with immunoSEQ multiplex PCR; in TCRdb, only in-frame clones are kept and a portion is missing. This sample carries about 140,000 clones, about 85% of them seen once, and the ten largest clones take roughly 9%. Input material: blood. The receptors come from a woman aged 25 to 39 in good health.

This chain joins TRBV2 and TRBJ1-4; no clear D. The V end lost 4 bases, the J end lost 3 bases, and 6 bases lay between the germline ends. CDR3 length: 13 amino acids. Germline V gives CDR1 SNHLY, CDR2 FYNNEI. CDR3 nucleotide sequence: TGTGCCAGCAGTGGGCTGCCTAATGAAAAACTGTTTTTT. As protein: CASSGLPNEKLFF.

This rearrangement joins TRBV19 to TRBJ1-6; perhaps TRBD1 as D (6 bases). Trimming removed 9 bases from V and 6 bases from J, with 12 bases in between. The CDR3 runs 13 residues. Per germline, CDR1 LNHDA and CDR2 SQIVND (reference sequence). CDR3: CASVAGVNSPLHF. The CDR3 DNA sequence: TGTGCCAGCGTTGCAGGGGTTAATTCACCCCTCCACTTT.

This chain joins TRBV4-1 and TRBJ2-2; TRBD2 might be the D (5 bases). Germline-derived CDR1 and CDR2 are MGHRA and YSYEKL. This CDR3 has 15 residues. V was trimmed by 0 bases and J by 7 bases, leaving 12 bases between them. CDR3 loop: CASSQDPSLVGELFF. In DNA form, the CDR3 reads TGCGCCAGCAGCCAAGATCCTAGCTTGGTCGGGGAGCTGTTTTTT.

The chain employs TRBV5-1 and TRBJ2-2; D is perhaps TRBD2 (6 bases). The CDR3 covers 15 residues. Trimming removed 1 base at V and 7 bases at J, with 14 bases between. CDR1 and CDR2 from the germline V gene are SGHRS and YFSETQ. The CDR3 is CASSLIAGSGGELFF. CDR3 sequence (DNA): TGCGCCAGCAGCTTGATTGCGGGGTCGGGCGGGGAGCTGTTTTTT.

The chain links TRBV28 to TRBJ1-2; D is undetermined. Germline loops: CDR1 MDHEN, CDR2 SYDVKM. V gave up 7 bases and J gave up 2 bases, with 11 bases separating them. The CDR3 covers 13 residues. As DNA, the CDR3 is TGTGCCAGCAACCTCGGTAGGAACTATGGCTACACCTTC. Translating it yields CASNLGRNYGYTF.

This rearrangement joins TRBV5-4 to TRBJ1-2; no reliable D call. The germline CDR1 and CDR2 sequences are SGHNT and YYREEE (reference sequence). V dropped 4 bases and J dropped 6 bases, with 19 bases sitting between them. The CDR3 spans 15 residues. This chain's CDR3 is CASSRHPAGGDGYTF. CDR3 bases: TGTGCCAGCAGCCGACACCCCGCAGGCGGAGATGGCTACACCTTC.

This chain links TRBV30 with TRBJ2-1; 8 nucleotides align to TRBD2. Germline-derived CDR1 and CDR2 are GTSNPN and SVGIG (reference sequence). The trim removed 3 bases at V and 8 bases at J, leaving 12 bases unmatched. The CDR3 has 15 amino acids. The CDR3 nucleotides read TGTGCCTGGAGCCGCGGGAGGCCACTTTCGGATGAGCAGTTCTTC. Protein: CAWSRGRPLSDEQFF.

V and J are TRBV5-5 and TRBJ2-6; TRBD1 aligns across 7 bases. The junction had 0 bases not matched to a gene; V was cut back by 2 bases and J by 1 base. CDR1 is SGHKS and CDR2 is YYEKEE in the germline V gene (reference sequence). The CDR3 runs 15 residues. The CDR3 loop is CASSLQGSGANVLTF. The CDR3 nucleotides are TGTGCCAGCAGCTTACAGGGGTCTGGGGCCAACGTCCTGACTTTC.

The chain employs TRBV2 and TRBJ1-2; no definite D call. This CDR3 has 13 residues. Germline CDR1 SNHLY, CDR2 FYNNEI. Trimming cost V 3 bases and J 0 bases, with 5 bases left between them. CDR3 protein: CASSDKSNYGYTF. The DNA for the CDR3 is TGTGCCAGCAGTGACAAATCTAACTATGGCTACACCTTC.

The chain uses TRBV5-1 and TRBJ2-2, with 7 bases that match TRBD1. V was clipped by 2 bases and J by 2 bases; unmatched bases: 3. This CDR3 region has 15 residues. Germline assignment: CDR1 SGHRS and CDR2 YFSETQ. CDR3 bases: TGCGCCAGCAGCTTTGGGACAGTAAACACCGGGGAGCTGTTTTTT. Its protein product is CASSFGTVNTGELFF.

This chain connects TRBV5-1 to TRBJ1-2; 9 nucleotides agree with TRBD1. With V trimmed by 3 bases and J by 2 bases, 8 bases remained unmatched. Germline V gene data show CDR1 as SGHRS and CDR2 as YFSETQ. The CDR3 covers 16 residues. CDR3 coding DNA: TGCGCCAGCAGCTCCCGGGACAGGGAGGGGAACTATGGCTACACCTTC. Translated, it gives CASSSRDREGNYGYTF.

The chain is built from TRBV7-2 and TRBJ2-1, with D tentatively TRBD2 (5 bases). V lost 3 bases to trimming and J lost 8 bases, with 20 bases between them. CDR1 and CDR2 from the germline V gene are SGHTA and FQGNSA. The CDR3 has 16 amino acids. In DNA, the CDR3 is TGTGCCAGCAGCTTCCCCCACGCGGGCCTAGAAGATGAGCAGTTCTTC. This sequence encodes CASSFPHAGLEDEQFF. Combining the CDR3 with reference TRBV7-2 and TRBJ2-1 gives the whole variable domain GAGVSQSPSNKVTEKGKDVELRCDPISGHTALYWYRQSLGQGLEFLIYFQGNSAPDKSGLPSDRFSAERTGGSVSTLTIQRTQQEDSAVYLCASSFPHAGLEDEQFFGPGTRLTVL.

The genes are TRBV15 and TRBJ1-2; D is uncertain. V dropped 5 bases and J dropped 5 bases, with 9 bases sitting between them. The CDR3 consists of 12 residues. CDR1 and CDR2 (germline): LNHNV, YYDKDF (reference sequence). CDR3 in amino acids: CATSQDSYGYTF. The CDR3 region has the DNA TGTGCCACCAGCCAGGACTCGTATGGCTACACCTTC.

This clone was seen only once. The chain carries TRBV6-5 and TRBJ1-2; D gene unclear. The CDR3 sequence is 13 residues long. The ends were cut back, 10 bases at V and 2 bases at J, with 14 bases in the middle. Looked up from germline, CDR1 is MNHEY and CDR2 is SVGAGI. The CDR3: CATTMGRNYGYTF. CDR3 nucleotides: TGTGCCACCACCATGGGCAGAAACTATGGCTACACCTTC.

The chain joins TRBV5-5 to TRBJ2-2; TRBD2 matches 15 bases. Germline assignment: CDR1 SGHKS and CDR2 YYEKEE (reference sequence). J gave up 5 bases and V 4 bases, and 12 bases lay outside the gene matches. The CDR3 loop spans 19 amino acids. This CDR3 is CASSLGLAGGPFATGELFF. The CDR3 DNA follows: TGTGCCAGCAGCCTAGGACTAGCGGGAGGGCCATTCGCGACCGGGGAGCTGTTTTTT. The full variable domain, with the rest looked up from reference TRBV5-5 and TRBJ2-2, is DAGVTQSPTHLIKTRGQQVTLRCSPISGHKSVSWYQQVLGQGPQFIFQYYEKEERGRGNFPDRFSARQFPNYSSELNVNALLLGDSALYLCASSLGLAGGPFATGELFFGEGSRLTVL.

The rearrangement links TRBV2 to TRBJ2-7, with 9 bases lining up with TRBD2. This CDR3 has 15 amino acids. Germline V lookup: CDR1 SNHLY, CDR2 FYNNEI. V was pared by 1 base and J by 4 bases, with 5 bases of the junction left unmatched. The CDR3 sequence is CASSEVSGSLYEQYF. The CDR3 nucleotides are TGTGCCAGCAGTGAAGTTAGCGGGAGTTTATACGAGCAGTACTTC.

J is TRBJ1-2 and V is TRBV19, with D perhaps matching TRBD1 (5 bases). There are 15 residues in the CDR3. CDR1 and CDR2 (germline): LNHDA, SQIVND (reference sequence). V was clipped by 2 bases and J by 5 bases, with 15 bases between them. CDR3 bases: TGTGCCAGTAGTATACCGGGACTGTACTATTATGGCTACACCTTC. Its translation is CASSIPGLYYYGYTF.

The chain carries TRBV9 and TRBJ2-2; 9 nucleotides line up with TRBD2. Looked up from germline, CDR1 is SGDLS and CDR2 is YYNGEE. The CDR3 loop spans 17 amino acids. V was clipped by 0 bases and J by 1 base; unmatched bases: 4. In DNA form, the CDR3 reads TGTGCCAGCAGCGTAGTGCCTAGCGGGATGAACACCGGGGAGCTGTTTTTT. Translating it yields CASSVVPSGMNTGELFF.

The chain joins TRBV28 to TRBJ1-2; D may be TRBD1 (6 bases). The length of the CDR3 is 15 residues. V dropped 4 bases and J dropped 7 bases, with 19 bases sitting between them. Germline CDR1 is MDHEN and CDR2 is SYDVKM. CDR3 in amino acids: CASSSLGGFYGGYTF. DNA of the CDR3: TGTGCCAGCAGTTCCCTTGGGGGCTTTTACGGTGGCTACACCTTC.

The chain employs TRBV14 and TRBJ2-2; D is perhaps TRBD1 (5 bases). The V end was cut by 2 bases, the J end by 6 bases, with 7 bases between. From germline, CDR1 is SGHDN and CDR2 FVKESK. The CDR3 covers 13 residues. CDR3 sequence reads: CASSQQGSGELFF. The CDR3, as DNA: TGTGCCAGCAGCCAACAGGGATCCGGGGAGCTGTTTTTT. The variable domain in full, completed from reference TRBV14 and TRBJ2-2, reads EAGVTQFPSHSVIEKGQTVTLRCDPISGHDNLYWYRRVMGKEIKFLLHFVKESKQDESGMPNNRFLAERTGGTYSTLKVQPAELEDSGVYFCASSQQGSGELFFGEGSRLTVL.

The CDR3 here is CSGVEYGTPTEAFF. The CDR3 bases are TGCAGCGGCGTAGAGTATGGGACACCCACTGAAGCTTTCTTT. The V and J genes are TRBV29-1 and TRBJ1-1; TRBD1 is a possible D gene (6 bases). Germline V gene data show CDR1 as SQVTM and CDR2 as ANQGSEA. V was pared by 7 bases and J by 4 bases, with 19 bases between. CDR3 length: 14 residues.

The V call is TRBV27, the J call TRBJ2-5; tentative D call: TRBD1 (6 bases). CDR1 is MNHEY, CDR2 SMNVEV, per germline (reference sequence). Between the trimmed V and J ends, which lost 5 bases and 2 bases, there was a span of 12 bases. The CDR3 spans 14 residues. The CDR3 is CASSHRDTQETQYF. CDR3 coding DNA: TGTGCCAGCAGTCACCGGGACACTCAAGAGACCCAGTACTTC.

The rearrangement uses TRBV19 and TRBJ2-3, with 9 bases matching TRBD2. V lost 8 bases and J lost 0; bases outside the gene matches: 6. The CDR3 totals 15 residues. Germline CDR1 LNHDA, CDR2 SQIVND (reference sequence). The CDR3 sequence is CASGTSSGSTDTQYF. The DNA for the CDR3 is TGTGCCAGTGGGACTAGCTCCGGGAGCACAGATACGCAGTATTTT.

The chain recombines TRBV6-5 with TRBJ1-5; weak D call: TRBD1 (5 bases). There are 14 residues in the CDR3. Between the trimmed V and J ends, which lost 2 bases and 4 bases, there was a span of 9 bases. The germline V gene has CDR1 MNHEY and CDR2 SVGAGI. CDR3 residues: CASSYRDHNQPQHF. As DNA, the CDR3 is TGTGCCAGCAGTTACCGGGACCATAATCAGCCCCAGCATTTT.

The CDR3 sequence: CASSVTGAGEKLFF. The CDR3 DNA reads TGTGCCAGCAGTGTGACAGGGGCGGGTGAAAAACTGTTTTTT. V usage is TRBV2 and J usage is TRBJ1-4, with 8 bases lining up with TRBD1. The J segment lost 7 bases and the V segment lost 4 bases, leaving 5 bases of the junction unmatched. The CDR3 contains 14 residues. Looked up from germline, CDR1 is SNHLY and CDR2 is FYNNEI.

The gene calls are TRBV18 and TRBJ1-5; 8 bases align to TRBD1. Germline V lookup: CDR1 KGHSH, CDR2 LQKENI. J lost 7 bases, V lost 2 bases, and 7 bases had no gene match. CDR3 length: 15 amino acids. The CDR3 DNA reads as TGTGCCAGCTCACCAACGACAGGGGATGGGCAGCCCCAGCATTTT. This codes for CASSPTTGDGQPQHF.

The chain combines TRBV7-9 with TRBJ2-7; 9 positions match TRBD2. The CDR3 contains 14 residues. The germline V gene encodes CDR1 SEHNR and CDR2 FQNEAQ (reference sequence). V shed 3 bases and J 6 bases; nucleotides not matched to a gene: 6. The DNA of the CDR3 is TGTGCCAGCAGCTTTGCGGGGACTAGCATCGAGCAGTACTTC. This encodes CASSFAGTSIEQYF.